Each of the 22 T cell receptor beta chains below was sequenced from the same sample in a study of T cell changes during pregnancy in multiple sclerosis. Assay used: immunoSEQ multiplex PCR; TCRdb lists only in-frame clones, some missing. The sample gives about 40,000 clones, about 87% of which show up once; roughly 4.9% is in the top ten. This specimen was peripheral blood, taken in the first trimester of pregnancy. Source of these receptors: a female donor in good health, enrolled as a control in a pregnancy study.

V is TRBV7-3 and J is TRBJ1-1; TRBD1 aligns across 7 bases. The length of the CDR3 is 14 residues. Germline loops: CDR1 SGHTA, CDR2 FQGTGA. The ends lost 3 bases at V and 7 bases at J; junction bases unmatched: 8. CDR3 sequence (DNA): TGTGCCAGCAGCTTGACAGGGATAACGGGTGAAGCTTTCTTT. Its translation is CASSLTGITGEAFF. The full variable domain, with the rest looked up from reference TRBV7-3 and TRBJ1-1, is GAGVSQTPSNKVTEKGKYVELRCDPISGHTALYWYRQSLGQGPEFLIYFQGTGAADDSGLPNDRFFAVRPEGSVSTLKIQRTERGDSAVYLCASSLTGITGEAFFGQGTRLTVV.

The chain employs TRBV7-6 and TRBJ2-7; 7 bases align to TRBD1. The ends lost 5 bases at V and 0 bases at J; junction bases unmatched: 7. Germline-derived CDR1 and CDR2 are SGHVS and FNYEAQ. The CDR3 is 15 amino acids. The CDR3 spells CASSQFRGNSYEQYF. The CDR3 nucleotides read TGTGCCAGCAGCCAATTCAGGGGGAACTCCTACGAGCAGTACTTC.

This chain links TRBV7-8 with TRBJ2-4, with D tentatively TRBD1 (6 bases). In germline, CDR1 is SGHVS, CDR2 FQNEAQ. V lost 5 bases to trimming and J lost 9 bases, with 14 bases between them. The CDR3 is 13 residues long. CDR3 sequence: CASSGQKGSIQYF. The CDR3, as DNA: TGTGCCAGCAGCGGACAGAAGGGCAGCATTCAGTACTTC.

The chain is built from TRBV7-8 and TRBJ1-6, with D perhaps TRBD1 (6 bases). This CDR3 has 18 amino acids. The V gene lost 7 bases and the J gene lost 4 bases, with 23 bases spanning the gap. The germline V gene has CDR1 SGHVS and CDR2 FQNEAQ. CDR3 protein: CASTTYPGVDYYNSPLHF. The CDR3 region has the DNA TGTGCCAGCACTACCTATCCAGGGGTCGACTATTATAATTCACCCCTCCACTTT.

The chain has TRBV5-4 and TRBJ2-5, with 9 bases lining up with TRBD1. The J segment lost 2 bases and the V segment lost 2 bases, leaving 4 bases of the junction unmatched. The length of the CDR3 is 15 residues. Germline CDR1 and CDR2: SGHNT and YYREEE (reference sequence). CDR3 bases: TGTGCCAGCAGCTTACTAGGACAGGGGCAAGAGACCCAGTACTTC. It is translated as CASSLLGQGQETQYF.

The genes are TRBV29-1 and TRBJ1-5; 9 bases are shared with TRBD1. CDR3 length: 13 residues. The trim removed 4 bases at V and 3 bases at J, leaving 1 base unmatched. The germline V gene encodes CDR1 SQVTM and CDR2 ANQGSEA. CDR3: CSVGDRVNQPQHF. The CDR3 DNA reads TGCAGCGTTGGGGACAGGGTCAATCAGCCCCAGCATTTT. Combining the CDR3 with reference TRBV29-1 and TRBJ1-5 gives the whole variable domain SAVISQKPSRDICQRGTSLTIQCQVDSQVTMMFWYRQQPGQSLTLIATANQGSEATYESGFVIDKFPISRPNLTFSTLTVSNMSPEDSSIYLCSVGDRVNQPQHFGDGTRLSIL.

The rearrangement links TRBV11-3 to TRBJ1-1; 8 nucleotides agree with TRBD1. CDR1 is SGHNT and CDR2 is YENEEA in the germline V gene. The J segment lost 8 bases and the V segment lost 3 bases, leaving 5 bases of the junction unmatched. The CDR3 is 13 residues long. CDR3 loop: CASSFGTGEEAFF. The CDR3 DNA follows: TGTGCCAGCAGCTTTGGGACAGGCGAAGAAGCTTTCTTT.

This chain connects TRBV5-1 to TRBJ1-2; the D gene is possibly TRBD1 (5 bases). The CDR3 runs 16 residues. Germline lookup yields CDR1 SGHRS and CDR2 YFSETQ. The V and J ends lost 0 bases and 2 bases respectively, with 14 bases between them. The CDR3 reads CASSLDQGSNNYGYTF. The CDR3 DNA reads TGCGCCAGCAGCTTGGACCAGGGCTCCAACAACTATGGCTACACCTTC.

This clone was recorded once. The gene calls are TRBV30 and TRBJ2-7; 9 nucleotides agree with TRBD2. Germline V gives CDR1 GTSNPN, CDR2 SVGIG (reference sequence). Unmatched junction bases numbered 6, after V lost 3 bases and J lost 3 bases. There are 14 residues in the CDR3. This CDR3 reads CAWSASTSGYEQYF. CDR3 coding DNA: TGTGCCTGGAGCGCATCGACTAGCGGCTACGAGCAGTACTTC.

This chain links TRBV7-9 with TRBJ2-4; 13 positions agree with TRBD2. Losses at the gene ends were 6 bases for V and 9 bases for J; bases not matched to a gene: 11. Germline V gene lookup returns CDR1 SEHNR and CDR2 FQNEAQ (reference sequence). This CDR3 spans 16 amino acids. CDR3 in DNA: TGTGCCAGCAGTTTCACGACTAGCGGGAGGCCAGGCATTCAGTACTTC. Protein product: CASSFTTSGRPGIQYF.

This clone has only one observation. The DNA of the CDR3 is TGTGCCAGCAGTTTGCAGGGCTACGAGCAGTACTTC. Translation: CASSLQGYEQYF. The J gene is TRBJ2-7, the V gene TRBV6-1; TRBD1 might be the D (5 bases). From germline, CDR1 is MNHNS and CDR2 SASEGT. There are 12 residues in the CDR3. V gave up 5 bases and J gave up 3 bases, with 8 bases separating them.

The chain is built from TRBV30 and TRBJ1-2; 8 bases match TRBD1. V was clipped by 1 base and J by 6 bases; unmatched bases: 10. CDR1 GTSNPN and CDR2 SVGIG come from the germline V gene (reference sequence). The CDR3 is 15 residues long. CDR3 in DNA: TGTGCCTGGAGTGGCCCGGGGACAGGTGGAGATGGCTACACCTTC. Amino acid sequence: CAWSGPGTGGDGYTF.

The V and J genes are TRBV19 and TRBJ2-7, with a possible D match to TRBD2 (5 bases). Germline CDR1 reads LNHDA; CDR2 reads SQIVND (reference sequence). The ends were cut back, 4 bases at V and 0 bases at J, with 13 bases in the middle. The CDR3 extends over 15 amino acids. CDR3 protein: CASSSTAGSSYEQYF. The CDR3 DNA reads TGTGCCAGTAGTAGTACAGCTGGGAGCTCCTACGAGCAGTACTTC.

In this sample, this clone turned up a few times. The chain has TRBV25-1 and TRBJ1-6, with unresolved D. Trimming stripped 5 bases from V and 8 bases from J, with 7 bases between. Germline V gene data show CDR1 as MGHDK and CDR2 as SYGVNS. There are 12 residues in the CDR3. The CDR3 protein is CASSTNYSPLHF. CDR3 in DNA: TGTGCCAGCAGTACCAACTATTCACCCCTCCACTTT. Combining the CDR3 with reference TRBV25-1 and TRBJ1-6 gives the whole variable domain EADIYQTPRYLVIGTGKKITLECSQTMGHDKMYWYQQDPGMELHLIHYSYGVNSTEKGDLSSESTVSRIRTEHFPLTLESARPSHTSQYLCASSTNYSPLHFGNGTRLTVT.

The J gene is TRBJ2-1, the V gene TRBV6-5, with a tentative D call TRBD1 (6 bases). The V end was cut by 7 bases, the J end by 4 bases, with 17 bases between. Germline lookup yields CDR1 MNHEY and CDR2 SVGAGI. The CDR3 has 15 amino acids. CDR3 nucleotide sequence: TGTGCCAGCATGTCCGGGACACCATTTTACAATGAGCAGTTCTTC. It encodes CASMSGTPFYNEQFF.

Only a few counts were recorded for this clone. V gene TRBV19 combines with J gene TRBJ2-2; D not certain. Trimming left V 0 bases short and J 6 bases short, with 8 bases between. The CDR3 is made up of 14 amino acids. Germline V gene data show CDR1 as LNHDA and CDR2 as SQIVND (reference sequence). CDR3 residues: CASSIDPIPGELFF. DNA of the CDR3: TGTGCCAGTAGTATAGATCCCATCCCCGGGGAGCTGTTTTTT.

V and J are TRBV19 and TRBJ2-7, with a weak D call TRBD1 (5 bases). Trimming took 6 bases from V and 4 from J, leaving 16 bases between them. Germline-derived CDR1 and CDR2 are LNHDA and SQIVND (reference sequence). The CDR3 consists of 14 residues. The CDR3 coding sequence is TGTGCCAGTAGCTCCAGGGCTCAGGGATACGAGCAGTACTTC. It codes for CASSSRAQGYEQYF.

The rearrangement links TRBV30 to TRBJ1-5; no firm D call. This CDR3 has 15 amino acids. CDR1 and CDR2 (germline): GTSNPN, SVGIG (reference sequence). The ends were cut back, 1 base at V and 2 bases at J, with 12 bases in the middle. CDR3 sequence (DNA): TGTGCCTGGAGTGAAGGAGGCGAGGGCAATCAGCCCCAGCATTTT. Protein product: CAWSEGGEGNQPQHF.

V is TRBV28 and J is TRBJ1-1, with TRBD1 as a possible D gene (5 bases). CDR1 is MDHEN and CDR2 is SYDVKM in the germline V gene. V was trimmed by 3 bases and J by 5 bases, leaving 16 bases between them. This CDR3 is 15 amino acids long. The DNA of the CDR3 is TGTGCCAGCAGTTTCGTGGCAGGGCGGTGGACTGAAGCTTTCTTT. Translated: CASSFVAGRWTEAFF. Full variable domain (missing parts from reference TRBV28 and TRBJ1-1): DVKVTQSSRYLVKRTGEKVFLECVQDMDHENMFWYRQDPGLGLRLIYFSYDVKMKEKGDIPEGYSVSREKKERFSLILESASTNQTSMYLCASSFVAGRWTEAFFGQGTRLTVV.

The chain joins TRBV29-1 to TRBJ2-1; D is undetermined. CDR1 SQVTM and CDR2 ANQGSEA come from the germline V gene. This CDR3 is built from 16 residues. V gave up 1 base and J gave up 4 bases, with 17 bases separating them. CDR3 in DNA: TGCAGCGTTGAAGCTCCACTGGCGATGGAGTACAATGAGCAGTTCTTC. It encodes CSVEAPLAMEYNEQFF.

The chain is built from TRBV11-1 and TRBJ1-6; tentative D call: TRBD1 (5 bases). V lost 3 bases, J lost 3 bases, and 9 bases lay in between. Germline V CDR1 and CDR2: SGHAT, FQDESV (reference sequence). The CDR3 is 15 residues long. The CDR3 DNA sequence: TGTGCCAGCAGCTTGGACACCCTCTATAATTCACCCCTCCACTTT. This translates into CASSLDTLYNSPLHF. The entire variable domain, with the rest obtained from reference TRBV11-1 and TRBJ1-6, is as follows: EAEVAQSPRYKITEKSQAVAFWCDPISGHATLYWYRQILGQGPELLVQFQDESVVDDSQLPKDRFSAERLKGVDSTLKIQPAELGDSAMYLCASSLDTLYNSPLHFGNGTRLTVT.

The chain uses TRBV6-6 and TRBJ2-1; 7 bases are a match to TRBD2. CDR3 size: 13 residues. J was trimmed by 9 bases and V by 5 bases; bases with no gene match: 7. Germline CDR1 MNHNY, CDR2 SVGAGI (reference sequence). CDR3 region: CASSRTRGGEQFF. The CDR3, as DNA: TGTGCCAGCAGTCGGACCCGCGGGGGTGAGCAGTTCTTC.